The T cell receptor (beta chain) under discussion was sequenced for a study of blood T cell repertoires in COVID-19 (dated by TCRdb to the early 2020s). Describing the broader study: Samples covering the acute and convalescent phases of COVID-19 were provided by collaborators in the United States, Italy and Spain. The samples were drawn from two sources: the first 160 participants of the ongoing ImmuneRACE study, and 950 to 1,500 subjects contributed by 6 global collaborators. The dataset comprised deeply sampled blood TCRbeta repertoires from subjects exposed to, actively infected with, or recovered from COVID-19. Where available, HLA class I and class II types were obtained from metadata supplied by the sample provider rather than from assay-based typing. A freely available public database, intended as a resource for researchers studying the immune response to SARS-CoV-2, is where the repertoires were released. The material from the prospective study consisted of cDNA or gDNA derived from T cells, B-cell-depleted T cells, or PBMCs. A de-identified subject ID, COVID-19 status, age in years and sex were almost always included in the sample metadata.

CDR1 and CDR2 were assigned from the germline V gene as SGDLS and YYNGEE. The CDR3 runs 15 amino acids, cysteine and phenylalanine included. CDR3 DNA only is kept here, 45 bases in frame from base 1. V has 4 bases trimmed and J has 5 bases trimmed; junction bases matching no gene number 8. TCRbeta CDR3 regions were amplified from genomic DNA by means of the immunoSEQ Assay, a bias-controlled multiplex PCR. The source study handled its data this way. The number of nucleated cells in each sample was estimated by amplification of reference gene primers within the assay. Sequence reads were collapsed and filtered to measure the absolute abundance of every unique TCRbeta CDR3 rearrangement. Productive Simpson clonality was computed per sample as the square root of Simpson's diversity index over productive rearrangements. TCRdb limited this immuneACCESS table to in-frame rearrangements with V and J called. A share of clones is missing; checked studies link under half to unresolved V genes, and the rest is unexplained. V and J calls and clone size are as listed in that table; D and trimming were resolved from the DNA. In this sample the table shows 75,000 to 95,000 clones, around nine tenths of which occur a single time. The ten largest clones capture 5% to 5.5% of the sample.

Whole blood was collected in K2EDTA tubes by collaborating institutions according to the institutions' own protocols. For TCRbeta analysis, collaborators shipped samples as frozen whole blood, isolated PBMCs, or DNA extracted from either of those sample types. The study at large found these results: The amount of clinical and demographic metadata varied by source and participant and was provided uncurated.

Of note for this clone: Its binding antigen is unknown. No much larger clone exists at a distance of one base, and base qualities are not known.

The chain is encoded by TRBV9 joined to TRBJ1-4, with 7 bases in between that match TRBD1. Input material: peripheral blood. The receptor was derived from a man in his 60s with acute or convalescent COVID-19. CDR3 sequence: CASSTSGTENEKLFF. The nucleotide sequence is TGTGCCAGCAGCACCTCCGGGACAGAAAATGAAAAACTGTTTTTT.